One and the same sample provided the 17 T cell receptor beta chains below, sequenced in a study of shared clonotypes between healthy human individuals. Generated by immunoSEQ multiplex PCR, the TCRdb table keeps only in-frame clones and is missing some. The data hold hundreds of thousands of clones, with less than 85% observed a single time. The sequenced sample was memory CD4+ T cells sorted from blood. Subset here: CD45RA-negative fraction. The origin of the receptors is a woman aged 25 to 39 in good health.

This clone was counted only a few times. The CDR3 is CASSEFLDGQDSYNEQFF. The CDR3 DNA is TGTGCCAGCAGTGAATTTCTAGACGGACAGGACTCCTACAATGAGCAGTTCTTC. The chain links TRBV25-1 to TRBJ2-1; 7 bases align to TRBD1. Germline CDR1 MGHDK, CDR2 SYGVNS. With V trimmed by 1 base and J by 0 bases, 9 bases remained unmatched. The CDR3 has 18 residues.

This clone was seen more than once but under ten times. The chain has TRBV5-1 and TRBJ1-1; 9 bases align to TRBD1. The CDR3 loop spans 15 amino acids. Germline V gene lookup returns CDR1 SGHRS and CDR2 YFSETQ. J gave up 2 bases and V 4 bases, and 6 bases lay outside the gene matches. The CDR3 nucleotides read TGCGCCAGCAGCCCGGACAGGGGACCAAACACTGAAGCTTTCTTT. Its protein product is CASSPDRGPNTEAFF.

J is TRBJ1-1 and V is TRBV7-3, with D hard to call. Germline CDR1 is SGHTA and CDR2 is FQGTGA. V lost 0 bases and J lost 8, with 16 bases in between. This CDR3 has 15 residues. CDR3 residues: CASSLTPGPQEEAFF. As DNA, the CDR3 is TGTGCCAGCAGCTTAACGCCAGGTCCCCAAGAAGAAGCTTTCTTT.

This chain joins TRBV19 and TRBJ2-2, with 7 bases fitting TRBD1. CDR1 is LNHDA and CDR2 is SQIVND in the germline V gene (reference sequence). The CDR3 consists of 14 residues. Trimming at V came to 7 bases and at J to 5 bases, leaving 7 bases not matched to a gene. Here the CDR3 reads CASNPGGMTGELFF. DNA of the CDR3: TGTGCCAGTAACCCAGGGGGAATGACCGGGGAGCTGTTTTTT.

The chain couples TRBV30 to TRBJ1-1, with no clear D. Germline CDR1 is GTSNPN and CDR2 is SVGIG (reference sequence). V was trimmed by 4 bases and J by 5 bases, leaving 23 bases between them. The CDR3 covers 16 residues. CDR3 residues: CAWTVGSPPGSTEAFF. In DNA form, the CDR3 reads TGTGCCTGGACCGTAGGCTCTCCACCCGGGAGTACTGAAGCTTTCTTT.

The chain is built from TRBV28 and TRBJ1-1, with D uncertain. Trimming removed 2 bases at V and 1 base at J, with 14 bases between. The CDR3 consists of 16 residues. CDR1 is MDHEN and CDR2 is SYDVKM in the germline V gene. In nucleotides, the CDR3 is TGTGCCAGCAGTTTAAGGTTTGGACGGTGGAACACTGAAGCTTTCTTT. Its protein is CASSLRFGRWNTEAFF.

The chain employs TRBV5-1 and TRBJ1-1, with 9 positions matching TRBD1. The CDR3 is 14 residues long. The germline V gene encodes CDR1 SGHRS and CDR2 YFSETQ. Germline trimming cut 6 bases from V and 1 base from J; bases unmatched to any gene: 4. The CDR3 DNA sequence: TGCGCCAGCAACACGGGACAGGGGAACACTGAAGCTTTCTTT. It codes for CASNTGQGNTEAFF.

V usage is TRBV25-1 and J usage is TRBJ2-7, with D tentatively TRBD1 (5 bases). Germline CDR1 reads MGHDK; CDR2 reads SYGVNS. The CDR3 extends over 16 amino acids. With 4 bases removed from V and 5 bases from J, the gap between germline ends came to 21 bases. The CDR3 bases are TGTGCCAGCAGTGCCCAACGGGCCTCGGACATCCACGAGCAGTACTTC. Translating it yields CASSAQRASDIHEQYF.

The V call is TRBV28, the J call TRBJ2-7, with 9 bases that match TRBD2. This CDR3 is 16 amino acids long. V was clipped by 3 bases and J by 1 base; unmatched bases: 7. Germline CDR1 is MDHEN and CDR2 is SYDVKM. Here the CDR3 reads CASSFLFSGGSYEQYF. The CDR3 bases are TGTGCCAGCAGTTTTTTATTTAGCGGGGGATCCTACGAGCAGTACTTC.

The chain combines TRBV27 with TRBJ2-7; 7 bases map to TRBD2. The CDR3 loop spans 16 amino acids. The V gene's germline CDR1 is MNHEY and CDR2 SMNVEV (reference sequence). The J segment lost 3 bases and the V segment lost 11 bases, leaving 19 bases of the junction unmatched. CDR3 sequence reads: CAHPGEGTHTVYEQYF. The CDR3 DNA is TGTGCCCACCCCGGGGAGGGGACCCACACGGTCTACGAGCAGTACTTC.

The rearrangement links TRBV6-5 to TRBJ1-4, with D tentatively TRBD1 (5 bases). This CDR3 comprises 14 residues. Trimming cost V 2 bases and J 8 bases, with 12 bases left between them. Germline assignment: CDR1 MNHEY and CDR2 SVGAGI. CDR3 amino acids: CASSYGAGYEKLFF. CDR3 nucleotides: TGTGCCAGCAGTTACGGCGCAGGGTACGAAAAACTGTTTTTT.

This clone was detected many times. V usage is TRBV5-1 and J usage is TRBJ2-5, with 8 bases that match TRBD2. The germline gives CDR1 SGHRS, CDR2 YFSETQ. There are 15 residues in the CDR3. V lost 6 bases to trimming and J lost 5 bases; unmatched junction nucleotides: 12. CDR3 nucleotide sequence: TGCGCCAGCACCCGGAACGGGAGGGCGGGTGAGACCCAGTACTTC. This encodes CASTRNGRAGETQYF.

The genes are TRBV4-1 and TRBJ2-3; D unclear. The ends were cut back, 1 base at V and 5 bases at J, with 4 bases in the middle. Germline V lookup: CDR1 MGHRA, CDR2 YSYEKL. The CDR3 has 12 residues. The CDR3 reads CASSQALDTQYF. The CDR3 bases are TGCGCCAGCAGCCAAGCTTTAGATACGCAGTATTTT.

The rearrangement links TRBV6-1 to TRBJ1-5; the match to TRBD1 covers 10 bases. In germline, CDR1 is MNHNS, CDR2 SASEGT. The CDR3 is 14 residues long. V lost 8 bases to trimming and J lost 6 bases; unmatched junction nucleotides: 7. As DNA, the CDR3 is TGTGCCAGCGGGCCGGGGACAGGGGTTCAGCCCCAGCATTTT. Translation gives CASGPGTGVQPQHF.

The gene calls are TRBV6-5 and TRBJ1-2; 8 bases map to TRBD1. Germline CDR1 reads MNHEY; CDR2 reads SVGAGI. V lost 3 bases, J lost 7 bases, and 7 bases stayed unmatched. The CDR3 is 14 residues long. The CDR3 DNA follows: TGTGCCAGCAGTTATCAGGGGGCGCGGGTTGGCTACACCTTC. Residues: CASSYQGARVGYTF.

The V gene is TRBV4-1, the J gene TRBJ2-3; D remains unclear. This CDR3 is 15 amino acids long. Germline lookup yields CDR1 MGHRA and CDR2 YSYEKL. V lost 0 bases, J lost 9 bases, and 16 bases lay in between. In DNA form, the CDR3 reads TGCGCCAGCAGCCAAGATTGGCGAGACGTGAGGACGCAGTATTTT. Translation gives CASSQDWRDVRTQYF.

The chain has TRBV11-3 and TRBJ2-5; D unresolved. This CDR3 region has 15 residues. Germline assignment: CDR1 SGHNT and CDR2 YENEEA. Trimming cost V 1 base and J 5 bases, with 14 bases left between them. In nucleotides, the CDR3 is TGTGCCAGCAGCTTAGGGTCCAGTCTGGTGGAGACCCAGTACTTC. Amino acid sequence: CASSLGSSLVETQYF.